This is a list of T cell receptor beta chains from one sample in a study of blood T cell repertoires in COVID-19. This table comes from immunoSEQ multiplex PCR, and its TCRdb copy is limited to in-frame clones, with some not included. The table shows a few hundred thousand clones, with about 85% occurring only once. Sequencing input: peripheral blood. The origin of the receptors is a woman aged 45-65 years with COVID-19, enrolled during active disease. CDR3s include the opening cysteine and the closing phenylalanine or tryptophan. Each record gives: clone size, J gene, V gene, D gene, CDR3 DNA, CDR3 protein. D genes are given only for firm matches. A clone size is listed for some rows: how often the clone was seen (once, few, many), or a class if it is expanded.

clone size: NA; J gene: TRBJ2-3; V gene: TRBV6-2/TRBV6-3; D gene: TRBD2; CDR3 DNA: TGTGCCAGCAGTTCGATCCGTCTAGCGGGGGGAGAGACAGATACGCAGTATTTT; CDR3 protein: CASSSIRLAGGETDTQYF
clone size: NA; J gene: TRBJ1-1; V gene: TRBV28; D gene: NA; CDR3 DNA: TGTGCCAGCAGTCAACCGGGAGGCGTCGGTCCTGAAGCTTTCTTT; CDR3 protein: CASSQPGGVGPEAFF
clone size: NA; J gene: TRBJ2-7; V gene: TRBV6-5; D gene: NA; CDR3 DNA: TGTGCCAGCGGGGTTGCGGGCGAGCAGTACTTC; CDR3 protein: CASGVAGEQYF
clone size: NA; J gene: TRBJ2-1; V gene: TRBV6-5; D gene: NA; CDR3 DNA: TGTGCCAGCAGTTACATAGGGGCCCGTAATGATGAGCAGTTCTTC; CDR3 protein: CASSYIGARNDEQFF
clone size: NA; J gene: TRBJ2-3; V gene: TRBV7-2; D gene: TRBD2; CDR3 DNA: TGTGCCAGCAGCTTAGTATCTAGCGGGGGCGCAGATACGCAGTATTTT; CDR3 protein: CASSLVSSGGADTQYF
clone size: once; J gene: TRBJ1-2; V gene: TRBV3-1/TRBV3-2; D gene: TRBD1; CDR3 DNA: TGTGCCAGCAGCCACTGGGACAGAACCAACTATGGCTACACCTTC; CDR3 protein: CASSHWDRTNYGYTF
clone size: NA; J gene: TRBJ2-7; V gene: TRBV7-2; D gene: NA; CDR3 DNA: TGTGCCAGCAGCTTAGTATTTTACTACGAGCAGTACTTC; CDR3 protein: CASSLVFYYEQYF
clone size: few; J gene: TRBJ2-5; V gene: TRBV18; D gene: NA; CDR3 DNA: TGTGCCAGCTCACCACCGTTCTTAACACAGACCCAGTACTTC; CDR3 protein: CASSPPFLTQTQYF
clone size: NA; J gene: TRBJ2-1; V gene: TRBV7-2; D gene: TRBD2; CDR3 DNA: TGTGCCAGCAGCTTATGGCGGGGGGGAAATGAGCAGTTCTTC; CDR3 protein: CASSLWRGGNEQFF
clone size: NA; J gene: TRBJ1-5; V gene: TRBV6-6; D gene: NA; CDR3 DNA: TGTGCCAGCAGTTACACCAGCCCCGGAGGGCCCCAGCATTTT; CDR3 protein: CASSYTSPGGPQHF
clone size: NA; J gene: TRBJ1-1; V gene: TRBV11-2; D gene: NA; CDR3 DNA: TGTGCCAGCAGCCGACCCTGGGACACAAGACGAACTGAAGCTTTCTTT; CDR3 protein: CASSRPWDTRRTEAFF
clone size: NA; J gene: TRBJ2-1; V gene: TRBV7-9; D gene: TRBD1; CDR3 DNA: TGTGCCAGCAGCTTTTGGACAGGGGACAATGAGCAGTTCTTC; CDR3 protein: CASSFWTGDNEQFF
clone size: NA; J gene: TRBJ2-3; V gene: TRBV5-5; D gene: NA; CDR3 DNA: TGTGCCAGCAGCTTCTTGGCGAAACCGGGGGATACGCAGTATTTT; CDR3 protein: CASSFLAKPGDTQYF
clone size: once; J gene: TRBJ1-6; V gene: TRBV19; D gene: TRBD1; CDR3 DNA: TGTGCCAGTAGTTCCGGGACAGGGGGCGTGAATAGATCACCCCTCCACTTT; CDR3 protein: CASSSGTGGVNRSPLHF
clone size: NA; J gene: TRBJ1-1; V gene: TRBV4-1; D gene: TRBD1; CDR3 DNA: TGCGCCAGCAGCCAACAGGGGGCCCCTGACACTGAAGCTTTCTTT; CDR3 protein: CASSQQGAPDTEAFF
clone size: NA; J gene: TRBJ1-5; V gene: TRBV6-5; D gene: NA; CDR3 DNA: TGTGCCAGCAGTTACGGGCCTTGGGGCAATCAGCCCCAGCATTTT; CDR3 protein: CASSYGPWGNQPQHF
clone size: NA; J gene: TRBJ1-1; V gene: TRBV5-1; D gene: NA; CDR3 DNA: TGCGCCAGCAGCTCCGTAATGACAGGTGAAGCTTTCTTT; CDR3 protein: CASSSVMTGEAFF
clone size: NA; J gene: TRBJ2-2; V gene: TRBV25-1; D gene: NA; CDR3 DNA: TGTGCCAGCAGTGTGCACGGTACGACCGGGGAGCTGTTTTTT; CDR3 protein: CASSVHGTTGELFF
clone size: NA; J gene: TRBJ1-2; V gene: TRBV6-5; D gene: NA; CDR3 DNA: TGTGCCAGCACCGTGGGGGGGGGCTATGGCTACACCTTC; CDR3 protein: CASTVGGGYGYTF
clone size: NA; J gene: TRBJ1-2; V gene: TRBV30; D gene: TRBD1; CDR3 DNA: TGTGCCTGTTCAGGGACAGGATCGTTTTATGGCTACACCTTC; CDR3 protein: CACSGTGSFYGYTF
clone size: NA; J gene: TRBJ1-4; V gene: TRBV27; D gene: TRBD1; CDR3 DNA: TGTGCCAGCAGTTGGGCAGGGGGAAAACTGTTTTTT; CDR3 protein: CASSWAGGKLFF
clone size: NA; J gene: TRBJ1-4; V gene: TRBV5-6; D gene: TRBD1; CDR3 DNA: TGTGCCAGCAGCTTTCAAAACCCGGGACAGGGAGGCGAAAAACTGTTTTTT; CDR3 protein: CASSFQNPGQGGEKLFF
clone size: NA; J gene: TRBJ1-1; V gene: TRBV15; D gene: NA; CDR3 DNA: TGTGCCACCAGCAGTGGAGGTGAAGCTTTCTTT; CDR3 protein: CATSSGGEAFF
clone size: NA; J gene: TRBJ1-2; V gene: TRBV2; D gene: NA; CDR3 DNA: TGTGCCAGCAGCGCCCCTTGGGACCGGGAGTTCTATGGCTACACCTTC; CDR3 protein: CASSAPWDREFYGYTF
clone size: NA; J gene: TRBJ1-2; V gene: TRBV15; D gene: TRBD1; CDR3 DNA: TGTGCCACCAGCAGAGGGACAGGGGTAGACTATGGCTACACCTTC; CDR3 protein: CATSRGTGVDYGYTF
clone size: NA; J gene: TRBJ2-3; V gene: TRBV9; D gene: NA; CDR3 DNA: TGTGCCAGCAGCCCGAGACAGGAGACAGATACGCAGTATTTT; CDR3 protein: CASSPRQETDTQYF
clone size: once; J gene: TRBJ1-1; V gene: TRBV3-1/TRBV3-2; D gene: NA; CDR3 DNA: TGTGCCAGCAGCCATCGACGGGGTATGGTGAACACTGAAGCTTTCTTT; CDR3 protein: CASSHRRGMVNTEAFF
clone size: NA; J gene: TRBJ2-3; V gene: TRBV3-1/TRBV3-2; D gene: NA; CDR3 DNA: TGTGCCAGCAGCCAACTTAGCAGTTACACAGATACGCAGTATTTT; CDR3 protein: CASSQLSSYTDTQYF